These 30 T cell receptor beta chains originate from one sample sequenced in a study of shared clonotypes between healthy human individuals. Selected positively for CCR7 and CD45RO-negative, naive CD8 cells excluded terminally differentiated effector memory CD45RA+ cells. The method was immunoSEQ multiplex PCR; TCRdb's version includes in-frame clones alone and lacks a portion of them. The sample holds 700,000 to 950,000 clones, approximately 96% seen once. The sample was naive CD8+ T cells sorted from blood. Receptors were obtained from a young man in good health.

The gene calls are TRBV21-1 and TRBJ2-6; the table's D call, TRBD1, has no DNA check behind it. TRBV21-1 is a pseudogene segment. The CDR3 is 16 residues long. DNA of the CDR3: TGTGCCAGCAGCAAATTAGACAGGACTGGGGCCAACGTCCTGACTTTC. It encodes CASSKLDRTGANVLTF.

CDR3 nucleotide sequence: TGTGCCAGCAGCATTGCCGGTGAGCAGTTCTTC. Translating gives CASSIAGEQFF. The chain links TRBV7-9 to TRBJ2-1; the D is unclear. V was pared by 5 bases and J by 9 bases, with 8 bases between. The CDR3 consists of 11 residues. Germline V lookup: CDR1 SEHNR, CDR2 FQNEAQ (reference sequence).

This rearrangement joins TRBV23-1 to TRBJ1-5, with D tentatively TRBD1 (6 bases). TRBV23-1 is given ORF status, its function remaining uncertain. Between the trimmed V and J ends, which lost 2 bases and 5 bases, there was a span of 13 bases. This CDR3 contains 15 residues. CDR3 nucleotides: TGCGCCAGCAGTCAAACAGGGATTGTGGATCAGCCCCAGCATTTT. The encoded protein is CASSQTGIVDQPQHF.

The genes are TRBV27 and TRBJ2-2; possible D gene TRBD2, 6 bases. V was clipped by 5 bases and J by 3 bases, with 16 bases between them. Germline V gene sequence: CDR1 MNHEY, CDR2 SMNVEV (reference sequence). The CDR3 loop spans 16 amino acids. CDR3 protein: CASSPRMGGHTGELFF. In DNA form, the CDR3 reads TGTGCCAGCAGTCCCCGAATGGGGGGTCACACCGGGGAGCTGTTTTTT.

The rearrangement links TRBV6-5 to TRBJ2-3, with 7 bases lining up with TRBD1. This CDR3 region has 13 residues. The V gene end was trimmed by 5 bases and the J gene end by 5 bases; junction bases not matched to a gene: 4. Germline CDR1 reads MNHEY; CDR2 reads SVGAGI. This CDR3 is CASSRRDRDTQYF. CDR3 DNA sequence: TGTGCCAGCAGTCGCCGGGACAGAGATACGCAGTATTTT.

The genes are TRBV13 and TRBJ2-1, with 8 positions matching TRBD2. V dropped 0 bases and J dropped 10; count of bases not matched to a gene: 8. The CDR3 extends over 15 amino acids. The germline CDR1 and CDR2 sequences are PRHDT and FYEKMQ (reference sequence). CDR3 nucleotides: TGTGCCAGCAGCTTAGGGCTAGCGGGCCCCAGGGAGCAGTTCTTC. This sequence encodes CASSLGLAGPREQFF.

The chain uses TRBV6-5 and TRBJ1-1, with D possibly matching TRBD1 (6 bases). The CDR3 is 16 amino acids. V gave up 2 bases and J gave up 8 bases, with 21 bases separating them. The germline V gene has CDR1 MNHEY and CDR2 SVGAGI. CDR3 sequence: CASSYDFLGTGLEAFF. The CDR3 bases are TGTGCCAGCAGTTACGACTTTCTGGGTACAGGGTTGGAAGCTTTCTTT.

Here the CDR3 DNA reads TGTGCCAGCAGTTCTCACAGGGGTGGTCTTAGCGCCAATGAAAAACTGTTTTTT. It specifies CASSSHRGGLSANEKLFF. The rearrangement joins TRBV27 to TRBJ1-4; TRBD1 matches at 7 bases. V was pared by 4 bases and J by 5 bases, with 16 bases of the junction left unmatched. The CDR3 covers 18 residues. CDR1 is MNHEY, CDR2 SMNVEV, per germline (reference sequence).

Written as DNA, the CDR3 is TGTGCCAGTAGTGGCCTTCTACCGGGGACTAACTATGGCTACACCTTC. Translating it yields CASSGLLPGTNYGYTF. The chain uses TRBV19 and TRBJ1-2; D call uncertain. The CDR3 covers 16 residues. Germline V lookup: CDR1 LNHDA, CDR2 SQIVND (reference sequence). V lost 5 bases to trimming and J lost 0 bases, with 16 bases between them.

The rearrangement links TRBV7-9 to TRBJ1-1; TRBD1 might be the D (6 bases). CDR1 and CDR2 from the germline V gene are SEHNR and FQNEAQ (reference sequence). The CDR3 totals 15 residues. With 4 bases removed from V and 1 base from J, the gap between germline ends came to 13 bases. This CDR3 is CASSSTGTGNTEAFF. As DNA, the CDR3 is TGTGCCAGCAGCTCGACAGGCACCGGGAACACTGAAGCTTTCTTT.

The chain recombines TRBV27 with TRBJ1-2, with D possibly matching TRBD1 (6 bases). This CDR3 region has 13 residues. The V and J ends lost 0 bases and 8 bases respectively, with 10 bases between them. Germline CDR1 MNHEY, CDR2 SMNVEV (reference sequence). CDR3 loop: CASSLSTGQGYTF. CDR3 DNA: TGTGCCAGCAGTTTATCGACAGGACAAGGCTACACCTTC.

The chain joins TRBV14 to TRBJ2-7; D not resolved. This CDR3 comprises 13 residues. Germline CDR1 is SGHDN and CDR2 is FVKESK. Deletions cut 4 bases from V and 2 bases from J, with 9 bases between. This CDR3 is CASSPGPTYEQYF. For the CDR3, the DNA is TGTGCCAGCAGCCCGGGCCCGACCTACGAGCAGTACTTC.

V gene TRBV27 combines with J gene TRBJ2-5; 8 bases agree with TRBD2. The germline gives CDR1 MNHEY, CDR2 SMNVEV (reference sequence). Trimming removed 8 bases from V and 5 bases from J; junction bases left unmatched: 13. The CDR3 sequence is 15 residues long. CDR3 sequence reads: CASHQLGLGKETQYF. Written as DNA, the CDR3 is TGTGCCAGCCATCAATTGGGACTAGGGAAGGAGACCCAGTACTTC.

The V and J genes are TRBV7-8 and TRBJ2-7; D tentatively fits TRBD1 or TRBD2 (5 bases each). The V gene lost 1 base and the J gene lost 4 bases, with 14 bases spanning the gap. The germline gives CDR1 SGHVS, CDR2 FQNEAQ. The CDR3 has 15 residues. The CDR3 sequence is CASSLGAGDGYEQYF. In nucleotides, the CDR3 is TGTGCCAGCAGCTTAGGGGCCGGGGACGGTTACGAGCAGTACTTC.

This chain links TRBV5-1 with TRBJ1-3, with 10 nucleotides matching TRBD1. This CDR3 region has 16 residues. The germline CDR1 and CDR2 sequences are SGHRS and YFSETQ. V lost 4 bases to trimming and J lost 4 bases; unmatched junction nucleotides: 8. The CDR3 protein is CASSGGQGNVGNTIYF. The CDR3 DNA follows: TGCGCCAGCAGCGGGGGACAGGGGAACGTAGGAAACACCATATATTTT.

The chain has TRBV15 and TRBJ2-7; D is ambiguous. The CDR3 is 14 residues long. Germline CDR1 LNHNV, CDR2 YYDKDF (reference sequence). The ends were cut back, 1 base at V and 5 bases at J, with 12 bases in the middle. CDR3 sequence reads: CATSRVRPRDEQYF. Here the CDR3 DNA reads TGTGCCACCAGCAGAGTCCGCCCTAGGGACGAGCAGTACTTC.

Written as DNA, the CDR3 is TGTGCCAGCAGCCTTGGGGGGGGCGCAGGCTCCCGCTACACCTTC. It codes for CASSLGGGAGSRYTF. The V and J genes are TRBV7-2 and TRBJ1-2, with D maybe TRBD1 (6 bases). V lost 5 bases and J lost 9, with 22 bases in between. The CDR3 totals 15 residues. CDR1 and CDR2 from the germline V gene are SGHTA and FQGNSA.

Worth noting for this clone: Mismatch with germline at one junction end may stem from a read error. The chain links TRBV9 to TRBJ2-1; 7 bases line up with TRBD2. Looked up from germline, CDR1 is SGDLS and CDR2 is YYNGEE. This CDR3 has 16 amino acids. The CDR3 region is CASNVGLREMGDEQFF. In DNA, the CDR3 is TGTGCCAGCAACGTAGGCCTGCGGGAGATGGGGGATGAGCAGTTCTTC.

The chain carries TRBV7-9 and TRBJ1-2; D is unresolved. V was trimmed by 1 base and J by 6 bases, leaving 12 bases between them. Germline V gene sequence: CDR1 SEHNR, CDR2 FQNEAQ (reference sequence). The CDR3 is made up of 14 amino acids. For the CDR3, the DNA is TGTGCCAGCAGCTTAGTCGGCCTTGGGAATGGCTACACCTTC. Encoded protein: CASSLVGLGNGYTF.

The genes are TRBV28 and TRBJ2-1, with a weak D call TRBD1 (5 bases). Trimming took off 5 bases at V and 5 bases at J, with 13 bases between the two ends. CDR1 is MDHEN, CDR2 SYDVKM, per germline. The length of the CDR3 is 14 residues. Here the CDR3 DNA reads TGTGCCAGCAGTCCAGACAGCTTTAACAATGAGCAGTTCTTC. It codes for CASSPDSFNNEQFF.

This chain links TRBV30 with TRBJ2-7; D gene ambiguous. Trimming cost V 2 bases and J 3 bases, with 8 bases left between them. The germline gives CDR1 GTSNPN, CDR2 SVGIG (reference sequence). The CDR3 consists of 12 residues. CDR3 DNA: TGTGCCTGGAGTAGGCGGTTCTACGAGCAGTACTTC. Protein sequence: CAWSRRFYEQYF.

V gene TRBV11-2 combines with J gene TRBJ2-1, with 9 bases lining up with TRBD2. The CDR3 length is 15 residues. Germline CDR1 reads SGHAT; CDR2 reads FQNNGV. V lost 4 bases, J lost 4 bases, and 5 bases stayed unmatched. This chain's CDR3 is CASSYTSGPYNEQFF. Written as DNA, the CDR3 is TGTGCCAGCAGCTACACTAGCGGGCCTTACAATGAGCAGTTCTTC. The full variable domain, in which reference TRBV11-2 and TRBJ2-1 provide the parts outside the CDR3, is EAGVAQSPRYKIIEKRQSVAFWCNPISGHATLYWYQQILGQGPKLLIQFQNNGVVDDSQLPKDRFSAERLKGVDSTLKIQPAKLEDSAVYLCASSYTSGPYNEQFFGPGTRLTVL.

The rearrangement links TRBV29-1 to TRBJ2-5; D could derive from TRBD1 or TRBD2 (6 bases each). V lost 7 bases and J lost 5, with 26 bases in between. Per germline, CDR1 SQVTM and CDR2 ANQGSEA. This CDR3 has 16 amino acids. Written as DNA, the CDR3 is TGCAGCGCCTGGAGGAGCGATCGGGGGACAATGGAGACCCAGTACTTC. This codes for CSAWRSDRGTMETQYF.

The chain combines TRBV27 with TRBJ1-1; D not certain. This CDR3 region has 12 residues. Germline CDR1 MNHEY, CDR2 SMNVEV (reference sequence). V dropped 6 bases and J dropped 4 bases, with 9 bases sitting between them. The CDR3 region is CASSSIGTEAFF. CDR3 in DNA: TGTGCCAGCAGCTCTATCGGCACTGAAGCTTTCTTT.

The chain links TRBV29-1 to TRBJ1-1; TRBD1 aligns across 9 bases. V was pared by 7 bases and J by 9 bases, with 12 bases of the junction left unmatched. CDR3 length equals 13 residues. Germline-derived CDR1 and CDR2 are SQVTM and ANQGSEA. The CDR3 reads CSATGTGNFKAFF. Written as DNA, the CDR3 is TGCAGCGCCACCGGGACAGGGAATTTCAAAGCTTTCTTT.

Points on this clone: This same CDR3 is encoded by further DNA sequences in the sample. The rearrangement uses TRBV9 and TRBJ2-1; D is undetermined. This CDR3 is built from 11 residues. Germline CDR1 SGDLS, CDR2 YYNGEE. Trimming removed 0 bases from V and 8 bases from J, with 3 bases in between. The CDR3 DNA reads TGTGCCAGCAGCGTAGGGTATGAGCAGTTCTTC. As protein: CASSVGYEQFF. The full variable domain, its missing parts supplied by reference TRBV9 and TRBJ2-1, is DSGVTQTPKHLITATGQRVTLRCSPRSGDLSVYWYQQSLDQGLQFLIQYYNGEERAKGNILERFSAQQFPDLHSELNLSSLELGDSALYFCASSVGYEQFFGPGTRLTVL.

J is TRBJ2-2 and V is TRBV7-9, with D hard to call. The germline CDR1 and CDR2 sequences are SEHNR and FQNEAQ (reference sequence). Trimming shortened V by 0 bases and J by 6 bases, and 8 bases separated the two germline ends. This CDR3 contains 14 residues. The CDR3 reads CASSLASYPGELFF. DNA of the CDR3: TGTGCCAGCAGCTTAGCGAGTTATCCCGGGGAGCTGTTTTTT.

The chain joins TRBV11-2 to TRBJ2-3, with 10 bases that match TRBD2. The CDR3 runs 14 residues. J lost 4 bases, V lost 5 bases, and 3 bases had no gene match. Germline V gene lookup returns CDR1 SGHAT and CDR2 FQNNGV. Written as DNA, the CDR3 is TGTGCCAGCAGCCTAGCGGGAGAGGCAGATACGCAGTATTTT. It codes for CASSLAGEADTQYF.

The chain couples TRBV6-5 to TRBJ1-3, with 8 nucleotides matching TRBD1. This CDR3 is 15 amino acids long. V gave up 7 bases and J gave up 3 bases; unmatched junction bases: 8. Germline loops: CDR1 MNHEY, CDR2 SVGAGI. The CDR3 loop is CASKFGTGDGNTIYF. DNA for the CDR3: TGTGCCAGCAAGTTTGGGACAGGAGATGGAAACACCATATATTTT.

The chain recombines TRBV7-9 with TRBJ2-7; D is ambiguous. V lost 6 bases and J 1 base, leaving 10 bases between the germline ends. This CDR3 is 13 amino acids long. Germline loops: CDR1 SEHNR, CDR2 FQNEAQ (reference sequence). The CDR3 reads CASSPFGSYEQYF. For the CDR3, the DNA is TGTGCCAGCAGTCCGTTCGGGTCCTACGAGCAGTACTTC.